A selection of T cell receptor beta chains follows, all from one sample in a study of T cells in tuberculosis. The repertoire was sequenced with immunoSEQ multiplex PCR; TCRdb's copy has only in-frame clones and lacks some. The sample holds about 24,000 clones; roughly 96% are singletons and the top ten take about 8.6%. Sample: PBMCs. The receptors come from a donor aged 5 to 30 with latent tuberculosis or without tuberculosis infection. The CDR3 runs from the conserved cysteine through the conserved F or W. D genes are given only for firm matches. Only some rows state a clone size, as once, few, many or a class for expanded clones.

v_call: TRBV7-8
d_call: NA
clone_size: once
j_call: TRBJ2-3
cdr3_nt: TGTGCCAGCAGCGCTAGACAGGCTCCCTATACGCAGTATTTT
cdr3_aa: CASSARQAPYTQYF

v_call: TRBV6-1
d_call: TRBD1
clone_size: NA
j_call: TRBJ1-1
cdr3_nt: TGTGCCAGCAGGGGACAGGGAAGGGGTGAAGCTTTCTTT
cdr3_aa: CASRGQGRGEAFF

v_call: TRBV6-1
d_call: NA
clone_size: NA
j_call: TRBJ2-3
cdr3_nt: TGTGCCAGCAGTGAAGTGGATGAGGCAGATACGCAGTATTTT
cdr3_aa: CASSEVDEADTQYF

v_call: TRBV27
d_call: TRBD2
clone_size: NA
j_call: TRBJ2-5
cdr3_nt: TGTGCCAGCAGTCCCCGGGACTATATGAAGACCCAGTACTTC
cdr3_aa: CASSPRDYMKTQYF

v_call: TRBV6-5
d_call: NA
clone_size: NA
j_call: TRBJ1-2
cdr3_nt: TGTGCCAGCAGTTACTCGACCCTGGGGCTCGACTATGGCTACACCTTC
cdr3_aa: CASSYSTLGLDYGYTF

v_call: TRBV5-1
d_call: TRBD1
clone_size: NA
j_call: TRBJ2-2
cdr3_nt: TGCGCCAGCAGCCTTCTGACAGGGATTGCCGGGGAGCTGTTTTTT
cdr3_aa: CASSLLTGIAGELFF

v_call: TRBV4-1
d_call: NA
clone_size: NA
j_call: TRBJ2-2
cdr3_nt: TGCGCCAGCAGCCAAGCTGGGAGGAACACCGGGGAGCTGTTTTTT
cdr3_aa: CASSQAGRNTGELFF

v_call: TRBV5-8
d_call: TRBD1
clone_size: NA
j_call: TRBJ1-2
cdr3_nt: TGTGCCAGCAGCTGGGCGACAGGGCGAACTAACTATGGCTACACCTTC
cdr3_aa: CASSWATGRTNYGYTF

v_call: TRBV29-1
d_call: TRBD1
clone_size: NA
j_call: TRBJ1-2
cdr3_nt: TGCAGCTCCCCGGGACAGGGGGCGGATGGCTACACCTTC
cdr3_aa: CSSPGQGADGYTF

v_call: TRBV11-2
d_call: NA
clone_size: NA
j_call: TRBJ1-2
cdr3_nt: TGTGCCAGCAGCCCACCGGTTCAGGCGCTAAACTATGGCTACACCTTC
cdr3_aa: CASSPPVQALNYGYTF

v_call: TRBV10-3
d_call: TRBD2
clone_size: NA
j_call: TRBJ2-2
cdr3_nt: TGTGCCATCAGTGAAACTAGCGCGAACACCGGGGAGCTGTTTTTT
cdr3_aa: CAISETSANTGELFF

v_call: TRBV6-5
d_call: NA
clone_size: NA
j_call: TRBJ2-3
cdr3_nt: TGTGCCAGCAGTGCAACCTTAGGCACAGATACGCAGTATTTT
cdr3_aa: CASSATLGTDTQYF

v_call: TRBV7-2
d_call: TRBD1
clone_size: NA
j_call: TRBJ1-2
cdr3_nt: TGTGCCAGCAGCCGAACGGACAGGCCCTATGGCTACACCTTC
cdr3_aa: CASSRTDRPYGYTF

v_call: TRBV5-1
d_call: TRBD1
clone_size: NA
j_call: TRBJ1-3
cdr3_nt: TGCGCCAGCAACCCGGGACAGGGATTTAGAGGAAACACCATATATTTT
cdr3_aa: CASNPGQGFRGNTIYF

v_call: TRBV9
d_call: TRBD1
clone_size: NA
j_call: TRBJ2-7
cdr3_nt: TGTGCCAGCAGCCCCCGGGACAGGGGCTACGAGCAGTACTTC
cdr3_aa: CASSPRDRGYEQYF

v_call: TRBV9
d_call: NA
clone_size: NA
j_call: TRBJ1-1
cdr3_nt: TGTGCCAGCAGAGAACAGGGGAACACTGAAGCTTTCTTT
cdr3_aa: CASREQGNTEAFF

v_call: TRBV9
d_call: NA
clone_size: NA
j_call: TRBJ2-2
cdr3_nt: TGTGCCAGCAGCGGGCCCACAGGGCGCACCGGGGAGCTGTTTTTT
cdr3_aa: CASSGPTGRTGELFF

v_call: TRBV6-1
d_call: NA
clone_size: NA
j_call: TRBJ1-3
cdr3_nt: TGTGCCAGCTCACCGGACTTCTCTGGAAACACCATATATTTT
cdr3_aa: CASSPDFSGNTIYF

v_call: TRBV19
d_call: NA
clone_size: NA
j_call: TRBJ2-3
cdr3_nt: TGTGCCAGTAGTCCCCGCCAGAGGACAGATACGCAGTATTTT
cdr3_aa: CASSPRQRTDTQYF

v_call: TRBV10-3
d_call: NA
clone_size: NA
j_call: TRBJ2-3
cdr3_nt: TGTGCCACCGACGAGGGGGGGAGTAGGACAGATACGCAGTATTTT
cdr3_aa: CATDEGGSRTDTQYF

v_call: TRBV19
d_call: NA
clone_size: NA
j_call: TRBJ1-5
cdr3_nt: TGTGCCAGTAGTACGGGAGAGGGGGGGCATCAGCCCCAGCATTTT
cdr3_aa: CASSTGEGGHQPQHF

v_call: TRBV6-5
d_call: TRBD1
clone_size: NA
j_call: TRBJ2-1
cdr3_nt: TGTGCCAGCAGAGACCCAGGGGGTTACAATGAGCAGTTCTTC
cdr3_aa: CASRDPGGYNEQFF

v_call: TRBV6-5
d_call: TRBD1
clone_size: NA
j_call: TRBJ1-4
cdr3_nt: TGTGCCAGCAGTTTCGATGGGACAGGAGCGGAAAAACTGTTTTTT
cdr3_aa: CASSFDGTGAEKLFF

v_call: TRBV9
d_call: NA
clone_size: NA
j_call: TRBJ1-5
cdr3_nt: TGTGCCAGCAGCGTTGGGGCAGGGCATCAGCCCCAGCATTTT
cdr3_aa: CASSVGAGHQPQHF

v_call: TRBV5-1
d_call: TRBD1
clone_size: NA
j_call: TRBJ1-1
cdr3_nt: TGCGCCAGCAGCTTTATTGACAGGGGCAACACTGAAGCTTTCTTT
cdr3_aa: CASSFIDRGNTEAFF

v_call: TRBV2
d_call: TRBD2
clone_size: NA
j_call: TRBJ2-3
cdr3_nt: TGTGCCATCCTTGAGCGGGGGGGTCCAGATACGCAGTATTTT
cdr3_aa: CAILERGGPDTQYF

v_call: TRBV9
d_call: NA
clone_size: NA
j_call: TRBJ1-2
cdr3_nt: TGTGCCAGCAGCGTAGGCGACAGGCCTTTTAACTATGGCTACACCTTC
cdr3_aa: CASSVGDRPFNYGYTF

v_call: TRBV6-1
d_call: TRBD1
clone_size: NA
j_call: TRBJ2-2
cdr3_nt: TGTGCCAGCAGAAGGACAGGGGGGACCGGGGAGCTGTTTTTT
cdr3_aa: CASRRTGGTGELFF

v_call: TRBV6-1
d_call: TRBD1
clone_size: NA
j_call: TRBJ1-1
cdr3_nt: TGTGCCAGCAGTGAATACTTAAGGGGGCAGCGGAACACTGAAGCTTTCTTT
cdr3_aa: CASSEYLRGQRNTEAFF

v_call: TRBV6-5
d_call: NA
clone_size: NA
j_call: TRBJ1-2
cdr3_nt: TGTGCCAGCAGTTACGGGCAGGGGAGGGCTGGCTACACCTTC
cdr3_aa: CASSYGQGRAGYTF

v_call: TRBV10-3
d_call: TRBD1
clone_size: NA
j_call: TRBJ1-6
cdr3_nt: TGTGCCGCCCAGGGACAGGGTGGATCCCTCCACTTT
cdr3_aa: CAAQGQGGSLHF

v_call: TRBV5-8
d_call: TRBD1
clone_size: NA
j_call: TRBJ2-3
cdr3_nt: TGTGCCAGCAGCGCGGGACAGGGGCATTTCAGCACAGATACGCAGTATTTT
cdr3_aa: CASSAGQGHFSTDTQYF

v_call: TRBV6-1
d_call: TRBD2
clone_size: NA
j_call: TRBJ2-4
cdr3_nt: TGTGCCAGCAACCCCAGAGCGGGGGTTCAAAACATTCAGTACTTC
cdr3_aa: CASNPRAGVQNIQYF

v_call: TRBV2
d_call: TRBD1
clone_size: NA
j_call: TRBJ1-2
cdr3_nt: TGTGCCAGCAGTGAAAGGACAGGGTTTAAAATCTCCACCTTC
cdr3_aa: CASSERTGFKISTF

v_call: TRBV5-1
d_call: NA
clone_size: once
j_call: TRBJ2-1
cdr3_nt: TGCGCCAGCAGCATGCGGGCGGACTCCTACAATGAGCAGTTCTTC
cdr3_aa: CASSMRADSYNEQFF

v_call: TRBV5-1
d_call: TRBD1
clone_size: once
j_call: TRBJ2-1
cdr3_nt: TGCGCCAGCAGCCGCGGGGACAGGGGGTTCGATGAGCAGTTCTTC
cdr3_aa: CASSRGDRGFDEQFF

v_call: TRBV19
d_call: NA
clone_size: NA
j_call: TRBJ1-3
cdr3_nt: TGTGCCAGTAGTATTCTTACAGGCGGAAACACCATATATTTT
cdr3_aa: CASSILTGGNTIYF

v_call: TRBV4-2
d_call: TRBD1
clone_size: NA
j_call: TRBJ1-5
cdr3_nt: TGTGCCAGCAGCCGGACCAGGGAGACAGGGATCTCTCAGCCCCAGCATTTT
cdr3_aa: CASSRTRETGISQPQHF

v_call: TRBV27
d_call: NA
clone_size: NA
j_call: TRBJ2-1
cdr3_nt: TGTGCCAGCACCGGGGTATACAATGAGCAGTTCTTC
cdr3_aa: CASTGVYNEQFF

v_call: TRBV25-1
d_call: TRBD1
clone_size: NA
j_call: TRBJ1-5
cdr3_nt: TGTGCCAGCAGCCCGACAGGGGGAAGCAATCAGCCCCAGCATTTT
cdr3_aa: CASSPTGGSNQPQHF

v_call: TRBV13
d_call: NA
clone_size: NA
j_call: TRBJ1-3
cdr3_nt: TGTGCCAGCAGCTTAGGCCTGGAGGGAACCTCTGGAAACACCATATATTTT
cdr3_aa: CASSLGLEGTSGNTIYF

v_call: TRBV6-1
d_call: NA
clone_size: once
j_call: TRBJ1-5
cdr3_nt: TGTGCCAGCAGTGAACGACAGAACAATCAGCCCCAGCATTTT
cdr3_aa: CASSERQNNQPQHF

v_call: TRBV5-4
d_call: NA
clone_size: NA
j_call: TRBJ1-2
cdr3_nt: TGTGCCAGCAGTGGGGGCCGAGGGTATGGCTACACCTTC
cdr3_aa: CASSGGRGYGYTF

v_call: TRBV18
d_call: NA
clone_size: NA
j_call: TRBJ2-5
cdr3_nt: TGTGCCAGCTCAAGGGAGCCAGGATCTTTGGAGACCCAGTACTTC
cdr3_aa: CASSREPGSLETQYF

v_call: TRBV5-8
d_call: TRBD2
clone_size: NA
j_call: TRBJ2-3
cdr3_nt: TGTGCCAGCAAGATACTAGCGGGGGCTAGCACAGATACGCAGTATTTT
cdr3_aa: CASKILAGASTDTQYF

v_call: TRBV30
d_call: NA
clone_size: once
j_call: TRBJ1-2
cdr3_nt: TGTGCCTGGAGCGACTGGAGCTACACCTTC
cdr3_aa: CAWSDWSYTF

v_call: TRBV11-2
d_call: NA
clone_size: NA
j_call: TRBJ2-1
cdr3_nt: TGTGCCAGCAGCGACCTGTCCCCAGCGCAATACAATGAGCAGTTCTTC
cdr3_aa: CASSDLSPAQYNEQFF

v_call: TRBV2
d_call: TRBD1
clone_size: NA
j_call: TRBJ1-2
cdr3_nt: TGTGCCAGCACCCAAAGGGACAGGCATGGCTACACCTTC
cdr3_aa: CASTQRDRHGYTF

v_call: TRBV19
d_call: NA
clone_size: NA
j_call: TRBJ1-2
cdr3_nt: TGTGCCAGTAGTATGTTCAGCGAGGGAAATGACTATGGCTACACCTTC
cdr3_aa: CASSMFSEGNDYGYTF

v_call: TRBV19
d_call: TRBD2
clone_size: NA
j_call: TRBJ2-3
cdr3_nt: TGTGCCAGTAGTGCCACTAGCGGGGGGGGATTCACAGATACGCAGTATTTT
cdr3_aa: CASSATSGGGFTDTQYF

v_call: TRBV9
d_call: NA
clone_size: NA
j_call: TRBJ2-1
cdr3_nt: TGTGCCAGCAGCGTTGGGACTTTTACCAACAATGAGCAGTTCTTC
cdr3_aa: CASSVGTFTNNEQFF

v_call: TRBV5-6
d_call: NA
clone_size: NA
j_call: TRBJ1-2
cdr3_nt: TGTGCCAGCAGCTTGGCCACCGGGATAGGACGGCCCTATGGCTACACCTTC
cdr3_aa: CASSLATGIGRPYGYTF

v_call: TRBV19
d_call: NA
clone_size: NA
j_call: TRBJ2-5
cdr3_nt: TGTGCCAGTAGTCCTCGACTAGTCCAAGAGACCCAGTACTTC
cdr3_aa: CASSPRLVQETQYF

v_call: TRBV6-1
d_call: NA
clone_size: NA
j_call: TRBJ1-5
cdr3_nt: TGTGCCAGCAGTGCTCCGGCGGGGTTTAGCAATCAGCCCCAGCATTTT
cdr3_aa: CASSAPAGFSNQPQHF

v_call: TRBV5-1
d_call: TRBD1
clone_size: once
j_call: TRBJ1-1
cdr3_nt: TGCGCCAGCAGCTGGGCTTGGGGGGACAGGGTGAACACTGAAGCTTTCTTT
cdr3_aa: CASSWAWGDRVNTEAFF

v_call: TRBV6-1
d_call: NA
clone_size: medium-sized
j_call: TRBJ1-3
cdr3_nt: TGTGCCAGCAGTGAAGCGCCCAGCTCTGGAAACACCATATATTTT
cdr3_aa: CASSEAPSSGNTIYF

v_call: TRBV5-1
d_call: TRBD1
clone_size: NA
j_call: TRBJ2-7
cdr3_nt: TGCGCCAGCAGCTGGGTGACAGGGAATGGATACGAGCAGTACTTC
cdr3_aa: CASSWVTGNGYEQYF

v_call: TRBV5-4
d_call: NA
clone_size: NA
j_call: TRBJ2-2
cdr3_nt: TGTGCCAGCAGCTTGGGAGGCACCGGGGAGCTGTTTTTT
cdr3_aa: CASSLGGTGELFF

v_call: TRBV18
d_call: TRBD2
clone_size: NA
j_call: TRBJ2-3
cdr3_nt: TGTGCCAGCTCGCCGCTAGCGGGCACAGATACGCAGTATTTT
cdr3_aa: CASSPLAGTDTQYF

v_call: TRBV19
d_call: NA
clone_size: once
j_call: TRBJ2-2
cdr3_nt: TGTGCCAGTAGTATTGTGGCGCGGGCGGTCCCGAACACCGGGGAGCTGTTTTTT
cdr3_aa: CASSIVARAVPNTGELFF